This T cell receptor (beta chain) originates from a study of response to subunit inactivated influenza vaccine. General study results and limits: Few new T cells, the authors suggested, are recruited by each seasonal influenza vaccination.

MiXCR, applied by TCRdb to the RT-PCR reads, yields one record per CDR3 protein. Among over 450,000 distinct CDR3 sequences listed, approximately 13% were seen once. This clonotype was found a few times. Its matching antigen is unknown. Germline loops: CDR1 MNHNS, CDR2 SASEGT. V gave up 5 bases and J gave up 3 bases, with 17 bases separating them. The CDR3 consists of 15 residues. This clonotype was sampled from a man in his fifties who received an inactivated influenza vaccine. The V call is TRBV6-1, the J call TRBJ2-7, with D possibly called TRBD1 or TRBD2 (5 bases each). Sequenced here: PBMCs from blood, sampled roughly 47 days after vaccination. CDR3 nucleotide sequence: TGTGCCAGCAGTAGAGGGGCCCTGCACGGCTACGAGCAGTACTTC. Its protein is CASSRGALHGYEQYF.